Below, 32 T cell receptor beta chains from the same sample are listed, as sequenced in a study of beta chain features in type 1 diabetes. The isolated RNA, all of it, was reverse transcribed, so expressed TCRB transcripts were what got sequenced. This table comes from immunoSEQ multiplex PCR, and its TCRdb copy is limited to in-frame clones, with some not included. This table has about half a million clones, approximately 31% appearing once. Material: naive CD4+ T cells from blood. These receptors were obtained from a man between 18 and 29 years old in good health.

The CDR3 nucleotides read TGTGCCAGCAGCGGATTTACTAGTCAAGAGACCCAGTACTTC. Encoded protein: CASSGFTSQETQYF. This rearrangement joins TRBV9 to TRBJ2-5; TRBD2 is a possible D gene (5 bases). Trimming left V 3 bases short and J 2 bases short, with 11 bases between. The germline gives CDR1 SGDLS, CDR2 YYNGEE. CDR3 size: 14 residues.

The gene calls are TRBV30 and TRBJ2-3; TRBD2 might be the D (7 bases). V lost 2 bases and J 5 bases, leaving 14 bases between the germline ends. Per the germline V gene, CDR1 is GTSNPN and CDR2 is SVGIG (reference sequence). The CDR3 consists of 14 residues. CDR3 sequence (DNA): TGTGCCTGGAGTAAGGGGGGGCTTGGAGATACGCAGTATTTT. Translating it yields CAWSKGGLGDTQYF.

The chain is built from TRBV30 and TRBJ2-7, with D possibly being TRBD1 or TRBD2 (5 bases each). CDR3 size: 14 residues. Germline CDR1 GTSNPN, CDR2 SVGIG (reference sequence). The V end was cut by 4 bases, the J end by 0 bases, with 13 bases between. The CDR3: CAWKGTDSSYEQYF. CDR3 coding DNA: TGTGCCTGGAAAGGGACGGATTCCTCCTACGAGCAGTACTTC.

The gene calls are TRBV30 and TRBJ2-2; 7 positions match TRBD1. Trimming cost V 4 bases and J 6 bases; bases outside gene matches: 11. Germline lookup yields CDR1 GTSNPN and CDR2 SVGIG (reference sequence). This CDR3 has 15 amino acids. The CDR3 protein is CAWIRRGYFAGELFF. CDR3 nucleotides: TGTGCCTGGATCCGCAGGGGGTATTTCGCCGGGGAGCTGTTTTTT.

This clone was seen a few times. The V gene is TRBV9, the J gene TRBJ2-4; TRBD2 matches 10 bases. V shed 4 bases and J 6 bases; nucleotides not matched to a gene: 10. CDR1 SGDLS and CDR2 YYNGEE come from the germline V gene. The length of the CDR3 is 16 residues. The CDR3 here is CASSLGDSGGLNIQYF. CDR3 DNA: TGTGCCAGCAGCCTAGGTGATAGCGGGGGGTTAAACATTCAGTACTTC.

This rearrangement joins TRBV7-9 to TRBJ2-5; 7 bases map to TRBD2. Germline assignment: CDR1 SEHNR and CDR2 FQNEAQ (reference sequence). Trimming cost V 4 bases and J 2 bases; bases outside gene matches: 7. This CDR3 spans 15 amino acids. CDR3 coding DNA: TGTGCCAGCAGCTCGCCCGGGACTATACAAGAGACCCAGTACTTC. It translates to CASSSPGTIQETQYF. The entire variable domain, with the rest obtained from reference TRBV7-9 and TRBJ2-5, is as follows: DTGVSQNPRHKITKRGQNVTFRCDPISEHNRLYWYRQTLGQGPEFLTYFQNEAQLEKSRLLSDRFSAERPKGSFSTLEIQRTEQGDSAMYLCASSSPGTIQETQYFGPGTRLLVL.

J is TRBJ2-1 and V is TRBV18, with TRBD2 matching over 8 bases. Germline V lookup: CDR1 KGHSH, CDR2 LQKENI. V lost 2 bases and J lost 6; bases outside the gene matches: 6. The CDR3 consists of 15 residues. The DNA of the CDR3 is TGTGCCAGCTCACCATCGACTAGCGAATTCAATGAGCAGTTCTTC. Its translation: CASSPSTSEFNEQFF.

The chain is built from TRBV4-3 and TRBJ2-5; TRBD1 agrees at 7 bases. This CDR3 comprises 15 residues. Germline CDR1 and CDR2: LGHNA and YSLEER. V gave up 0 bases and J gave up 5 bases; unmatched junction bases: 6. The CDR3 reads CASSQEGTGEETQYF. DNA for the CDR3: TGCGCCAGCAGCCAAGAAGGCACAGGGGAGGAGACCCAGTACTTC.

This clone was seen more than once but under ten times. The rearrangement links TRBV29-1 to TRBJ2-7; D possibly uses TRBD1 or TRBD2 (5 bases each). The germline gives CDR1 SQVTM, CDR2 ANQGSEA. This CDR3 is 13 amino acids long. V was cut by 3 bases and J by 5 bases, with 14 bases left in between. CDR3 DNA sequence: TGCAGCGTTGAGGACCCGAGAGGGGACGAGCAGTACTTC. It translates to CSVEDPRGDEQYF.

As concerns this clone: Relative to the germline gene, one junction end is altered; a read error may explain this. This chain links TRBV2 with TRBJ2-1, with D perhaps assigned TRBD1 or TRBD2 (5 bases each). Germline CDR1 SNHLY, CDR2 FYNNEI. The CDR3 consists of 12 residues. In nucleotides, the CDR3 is TGTGCGAGCAGGGACCCAGGGAATGAGCAGTTCTTC. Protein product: CASRDPGNEQFF.

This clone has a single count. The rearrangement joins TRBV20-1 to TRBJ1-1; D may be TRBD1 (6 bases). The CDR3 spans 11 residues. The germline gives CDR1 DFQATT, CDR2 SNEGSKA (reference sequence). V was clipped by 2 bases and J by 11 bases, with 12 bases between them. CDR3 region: CSARLGGLAFF. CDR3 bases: TGCAGTGCTAGACTCGGGGGGCTGGCTTTCTTT.

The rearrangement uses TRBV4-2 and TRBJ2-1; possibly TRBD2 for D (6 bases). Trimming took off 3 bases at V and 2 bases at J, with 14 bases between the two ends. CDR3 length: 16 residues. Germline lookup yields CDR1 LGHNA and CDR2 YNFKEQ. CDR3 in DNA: TGTGCCAGCAGCCAGGCCGGGACTGCACCCTACAATGAGCAGTTCTTC. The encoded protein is CASSQAGTAPYNEQFF.

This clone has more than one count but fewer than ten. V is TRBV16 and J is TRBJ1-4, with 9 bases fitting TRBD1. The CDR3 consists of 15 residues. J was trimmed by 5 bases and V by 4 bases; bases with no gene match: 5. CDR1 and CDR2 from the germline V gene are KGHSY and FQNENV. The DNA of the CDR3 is TGTGCCAGCAGCCTCACCGGGACAGGGAATGAAAAACTGTTTTTT. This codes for CASSLTGTGNEKLFF.

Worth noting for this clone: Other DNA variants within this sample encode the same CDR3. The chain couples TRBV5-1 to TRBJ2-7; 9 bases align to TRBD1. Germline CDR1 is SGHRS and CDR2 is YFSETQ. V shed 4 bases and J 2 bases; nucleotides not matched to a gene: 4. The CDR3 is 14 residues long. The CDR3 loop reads CASSVTGGAYEQYF. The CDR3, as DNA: TGCGCCAGCAGCGTAACAGGGGGCGCCTACGAGCAGTACTTC.

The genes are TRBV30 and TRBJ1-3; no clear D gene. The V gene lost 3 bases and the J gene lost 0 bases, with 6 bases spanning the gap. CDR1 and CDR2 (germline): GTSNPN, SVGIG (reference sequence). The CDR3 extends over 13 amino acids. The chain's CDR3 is CAWRPFSGNTIYF. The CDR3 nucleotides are TGTGCCTGGAGACCCTTCTCTGGAAACACCATATATTTT.

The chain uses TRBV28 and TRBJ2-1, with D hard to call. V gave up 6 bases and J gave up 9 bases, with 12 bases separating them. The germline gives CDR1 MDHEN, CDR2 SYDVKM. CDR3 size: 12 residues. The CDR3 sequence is CASSQLELEQFF. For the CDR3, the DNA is TGTGCCAGCAGCCAACTCGAGCTTGAGCAGTTCTTC. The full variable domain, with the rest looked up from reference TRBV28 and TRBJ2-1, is DVKVTQSSRYLVKRTGEKVFLECVQDMDHENMFWYRQDPGLGLRLIYFSYDVKMKEKGDIPEGYSVSREKKERFSLILESASTNQTSMYLCASSQLELEQFFGPGTRLTVL.

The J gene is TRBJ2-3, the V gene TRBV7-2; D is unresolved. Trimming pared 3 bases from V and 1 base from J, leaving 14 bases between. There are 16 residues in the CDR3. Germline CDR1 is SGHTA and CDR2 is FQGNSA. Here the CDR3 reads CASSFRASSGTDTQYF. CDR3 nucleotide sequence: TGTGCCAGCAGCTTCCGGGCCTCATCTGGCACAGATACGCAGTATTTT.

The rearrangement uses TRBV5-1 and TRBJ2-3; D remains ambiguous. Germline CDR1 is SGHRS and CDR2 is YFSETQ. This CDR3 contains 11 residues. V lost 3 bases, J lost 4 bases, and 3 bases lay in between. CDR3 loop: CASSSSDTQYF. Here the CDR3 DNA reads TGCGCCAGCAGCTCGTCAGATACGCAGTATTTT.

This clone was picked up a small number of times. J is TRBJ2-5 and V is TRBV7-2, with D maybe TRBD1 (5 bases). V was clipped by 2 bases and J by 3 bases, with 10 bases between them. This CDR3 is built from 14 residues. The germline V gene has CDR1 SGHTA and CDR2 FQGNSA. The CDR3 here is CASSLQGSKETQYF. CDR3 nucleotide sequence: TGTGCCAGCAGCTTACAGGGTTCCAAAGAGACCCAGTACTTC.

The CDR3 DNA reads TGTGCCAGCAGCCCTCATGGAACCTCCAGCTCCTACAATGAGCAGTTCTTC. Translating gives CASSPHGTSSSYNEQFF. The chain employs TRBV7-9 and TRBJ2-1; the D is unclear. The ends were cut back, 5 bases at V and 0 bases at J, with 17 bases in the middle. The CDR3 totals 17 residues. CDR1 and CDR2 from the germline V gene are SEHNR and FQNEAQ (reference sequence).

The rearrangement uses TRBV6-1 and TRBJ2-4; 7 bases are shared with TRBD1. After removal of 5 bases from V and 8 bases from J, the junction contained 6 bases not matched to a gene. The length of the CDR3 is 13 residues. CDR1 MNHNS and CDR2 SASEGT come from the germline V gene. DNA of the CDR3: TGTGCCAGCAGTCGACAGGGTTCGGACATTCAGTACTTC. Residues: CASSRQGSDIQYF.

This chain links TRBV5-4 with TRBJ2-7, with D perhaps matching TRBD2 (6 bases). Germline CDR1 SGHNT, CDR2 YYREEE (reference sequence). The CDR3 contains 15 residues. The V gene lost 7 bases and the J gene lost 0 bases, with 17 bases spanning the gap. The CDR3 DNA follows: TGTGCCAGCGGCTGGGCGGAGCGGGCCTCCTACGAGCAGTACTTC. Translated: CASGWAERASYEQYF.

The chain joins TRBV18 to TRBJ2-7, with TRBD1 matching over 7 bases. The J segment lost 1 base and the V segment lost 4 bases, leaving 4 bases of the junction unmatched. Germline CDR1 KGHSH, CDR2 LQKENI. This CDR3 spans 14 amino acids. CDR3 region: CASSREQGSYEQYF. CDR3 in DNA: TGTGCCAGCTCACGGGAACAGGGGTCCTACGAGCAGTACTTC.

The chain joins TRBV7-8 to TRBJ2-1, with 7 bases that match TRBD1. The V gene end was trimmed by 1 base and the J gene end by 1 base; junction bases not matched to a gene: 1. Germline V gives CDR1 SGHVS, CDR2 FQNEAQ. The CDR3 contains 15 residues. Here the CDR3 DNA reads TGTGCCAGCAGCTTAGAGGGACAGTCCTACAATGAGCAGTTCTTC. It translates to CASSLEGQSYNEQFF.

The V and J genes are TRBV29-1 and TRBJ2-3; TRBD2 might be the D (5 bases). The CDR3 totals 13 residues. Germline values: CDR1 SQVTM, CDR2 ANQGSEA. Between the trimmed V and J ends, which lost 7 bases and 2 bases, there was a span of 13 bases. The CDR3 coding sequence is TGCAGCGCTGGCGGGCGGCACACAGATACGCAGTATTTT. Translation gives CSAGGRHTDTQYF.

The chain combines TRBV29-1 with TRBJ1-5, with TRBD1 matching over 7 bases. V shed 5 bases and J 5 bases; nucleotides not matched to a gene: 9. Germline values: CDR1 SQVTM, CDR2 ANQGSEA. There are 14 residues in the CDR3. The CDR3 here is CSVWTGLSDQPQHF. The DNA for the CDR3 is TGCAGCGTTTGGACAGGTCTAAGCGATCAGCCCCAGCATTTT.

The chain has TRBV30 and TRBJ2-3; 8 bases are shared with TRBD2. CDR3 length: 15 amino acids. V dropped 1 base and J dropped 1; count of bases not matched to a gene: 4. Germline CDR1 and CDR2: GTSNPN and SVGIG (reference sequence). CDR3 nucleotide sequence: TGTGCCTGGAGTGAAGGCGGGAGGCGCACAGATACGCAGTATTTT. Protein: CAWSEGGRRTDTQYF.

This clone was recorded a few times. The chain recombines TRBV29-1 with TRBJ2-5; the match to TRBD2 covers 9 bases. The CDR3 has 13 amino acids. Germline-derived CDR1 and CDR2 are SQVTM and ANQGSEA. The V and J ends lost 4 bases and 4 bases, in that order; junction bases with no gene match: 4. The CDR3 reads CSVGASGAETQYF. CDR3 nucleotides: TGCAGCGTTGGGGCTAGCGGGGCAGAGACCCAGTACTTC.

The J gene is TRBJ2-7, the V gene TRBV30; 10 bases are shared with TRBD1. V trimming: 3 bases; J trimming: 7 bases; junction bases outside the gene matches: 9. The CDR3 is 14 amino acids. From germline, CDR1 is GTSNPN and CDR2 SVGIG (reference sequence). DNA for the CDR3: TGTGCCTGGAGGGAGACAGGGGGCTGGCGGGAGCAGTACTTC. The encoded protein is CAWRETGGWREQYF.

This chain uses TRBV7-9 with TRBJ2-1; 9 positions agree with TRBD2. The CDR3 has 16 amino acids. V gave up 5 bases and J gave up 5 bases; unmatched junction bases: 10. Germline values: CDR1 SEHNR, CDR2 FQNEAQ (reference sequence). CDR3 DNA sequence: TGTGCCAGCAGCCCTCCTAGCGGGATAAAGAACAATGAGCAGTTCTTC. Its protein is CASSPPSGIKNNEQFF.

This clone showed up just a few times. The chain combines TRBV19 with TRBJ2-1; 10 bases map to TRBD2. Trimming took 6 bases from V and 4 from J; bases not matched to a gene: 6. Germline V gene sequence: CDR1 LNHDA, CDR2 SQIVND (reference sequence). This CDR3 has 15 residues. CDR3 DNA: TGTGCCAGTAGAGCGACTAGCGGGTTGTACAATGAGCAGTTCTTC. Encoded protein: CASRATSGLYNEQFF.

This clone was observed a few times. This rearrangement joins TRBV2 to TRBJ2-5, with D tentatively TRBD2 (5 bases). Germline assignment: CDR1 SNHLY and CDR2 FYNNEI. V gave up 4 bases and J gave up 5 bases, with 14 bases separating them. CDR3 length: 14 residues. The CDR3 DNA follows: TGTGCCAGCAGTGCAACAGCGGAAGGGGAGACCCAGTACTTC. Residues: CASSATAEGETQYF.